Each of the 26 T cell receptor beta chains below was sequenced from the same sample in a study of blood T cells in healthy people across ages. Using a J-beta primer mix together with a sample-barcoded 5' primer, a second PCR was run for roughly 7 to 11 cycles. TCRdb itself ran the 5' RACE reads through MiXCR, one entry per CDR3 protein. The table records some 850,000 distinct CDR3 sequences, 25% to 30% of them present only once. This sample was shared with a second study, whose subject was T cells of mothers and their children.

The sequenced material came from blood. These receptors were taken from a boy between 10 and 17 years old in good health.

This clonotype appeared a few times. This chain links TRBV2 with TRBJ1-2, with D perhaps TRBD1 (6 bases). Germline V lookup: CDR1 SNHLY, CDR2 FYNNEI. The CDR3 covers 17 residues. V was clipped by 11 bases and J by 1 base, with 26 bases between them. CDR3 loop: CACGFGQGKPINYGYTF. For the CDR3, the DNA is TGTGCCTGCGGATTTGGTCAGGGGAAGCCAATTAACTATGGCTACACCTTC.

This clonotype was recorded a few times. The chain carries TRBV29-1 and TRBJ2-5; 9 bases align to TRBD1. The V and J ends lost 1 base and 5 bases, in that order; junction bases with no gene match: 2. The CDR3 loop spans 13 amino acids. Germline values: CDR1 SQVTM, CDR2 ANQGSEA. The CDR3 DNA follows: TGCAGCGTTGAAGGGACAGGGGAGGAGACCCAGTACTTC. Protein product: CSVEGTGEETQYF.

This clonotype showed up just once. This chain links TRBV6-6 with TRBJ2-1; unclear D gene. Trimming shortened V by 6 bases and J by 6 bases, and 15 bases separated the two germline ends. This CDR3 has 14 amino acids. CDR1 is MNHNY and CDR2 is SVGAGI in the germline V gene (reference sequence). CDR3 sequence reads: CASRPARDGNEQFF. The CDR3 DNA follows: TGTGCCAGCAGGCCTGCTAGGGATGGCAATGAGCAGTTCTTC.

V is TRBV2 and J is TRBJ1-1; D is unclear. The CDR3 runs 13 residues. Trimming removed 3 bases at V and 4 bases at J, with 9 bases between. Germline V gene sequence: CDR1 SNHLY, CDR2 FYNNEI. The CDR3 protein is CASSDSGPTEAFF. CDR3 coding DNA: TGTGCCAGCAGTGACAGCGGTCCCACTGAAGCTTTCTTT.

V and J are TRBV12-5 and TRBJ1-2; D might be TRBD1 (6 bases). This CDR3 region has 16 residues. The V end was cut by 6 bases, the J end by 1 base, with 18 bases between. Germline CDR1 is LGHNT and CDR2 is FRNRAP. The CDR3 DNA is TGTGCTAGTGGGGGGGACACCAAGGAGGGTAACTATGGCTACACCTTC. Translated, it gives CASGGDTKEGNYGYTF.

The DNA of the CDR3 is TGTGCCAGCAGCAAAGGGGCAGGGGATGAAAAACTGTTTTTT. Translation: CASSKGAGDEKLFF. The chain joins TRBV21-1 to TRBJ1-4; the table calls TRBD1, which could not be checked here. TRBV21-1 is recorded as a pseudogene. The CDR3 runs 14 residues.

The chain recombines TRBV15 with TRBJ1-4; TRBD1 matches at 7 bases. CDR3 length: 14 residues. Unmatched junction bases numbered 4, after V lost 3 bases and J lost 6 bases. The V gene's germline CDR1 is LNHNV and CDR2 YYDKDF (reference sequence). The CDR3: CATSSNRGDEKLFF. In nucleotides, the CDR3 is TGTGCCACCAGCAGTAACAGGGGTGATGAAAAACTGTTTTTT. The full variable domain, its missing parts supplied by reference TRBV15 and TRBJ1-4, is DAMVIQNPRYQVTQFGKPVTLSCSQTLNHNVMYWYQQKSSQAPKLLFHYYDKDFNNEADTPDNFQSRRPNTSFCFLDIRSPGLGDTAMYLCATSSNRGDEKLFFGSGTQLSVL.

This clonotype was found a few times. One end of the junction fails to match germline, which may point to a read error. The chain recombines TRBV28 with TRBJ1-2; unclear D gene. CDR3 length: 10 amino acids. CDR1 and CDR2 (germline): MDHEN, SYDVKM. CDR3 nucleotides: TGTGCCACCGGCATCTATGGCTACACTTTC. This encodes CATGIYGYTF.

This clonotype was picked up a small number of times. J is TRBJ2-5 and V is TRBV7-2; TRBD2 matches at 14 bases. Germline V gene data show CDR1 as SGHTA and CDR2 as FQGNSA. Trimming removed 5 bases from V and 5 bases from J; junction bases left unmatched: 4. The CDR3 has 15 residues. The CDR3 sequence: CASSIRTSGGETQYF. Here the CDR3 DNA reads TGTGCCAGCAGCATCCGGACTAGCGGGGGGGAGACCCAGTACTTC.

This sequence joins TRBV3-1 and TRBJ1-1, with TRBD1 matching 8 bases. Germline assignment: CDR1 LGHDT and CDR2 YNNKEL (reference sequence). The CDR3 runs to 18 residues. The junction had 9 bases not matched to a gene; V was cut back by 0 bases and J by 0 bases. The CDR3 spells CASSQEWDRTFLNTEAFF. DNA for the CDR3: TGTGCCAGCAGCCAAGAGTGGGACAGGACTTTCCTGAACACTGAAGCTTTCTTT.

This clonotype appeared a few times. The V call is TRBV20-1, the J call TRBJ1-4; D is perhaps TRBD1 (5 bases). Germline CDR1 reads DFQATT; CDR2 reads SNEGSKA (reference sequence). Deletions cut 0 bases from V and 8 bases from J, with 16 bases between. CDR3 size: 15 residues. CDR3 in amino acids: CSARDVGGKGEKLFF. In DNA, the CDR3 is TGCAGTGCTAGAGATGTTGGGGGAAAAGGAGAAAAACTGTTTTTT.

The genes are TRBV27 and TRBJ1-4, with D tentatively TRBD1 (5 bases). Trimming pared 3 bases from V and 4 bases from J, leaving 12 bases between. CDR3 length equals 15 residues. CDR1 is MNHEY and CDR2 is SMNVEV in the germline V gene (reference sequence). CDR3 in DNA: TGTGCCAGCAGTTTTAGGGGACTCCTTAATGAAAAACTGTTTTTT. Its translation is CASSFRGLLNEKLFF.

V and J are TRBV27 and TRBJ1-5; TRBD1 matches at 8 bases. Germline values: CDR1 MNHEY, CDR2 SMNVEV (reference sequence). Trimming at V came to 5 bases and at J to 6 bases, leaving 3 bases not matched to a gene. This CDR3 contains 13 residues. This CDR3 is CASSVGQGQPQHF. In nucleotides, the CDR3 is TGTGCCAGCAGTGTCGGACAGGGTCAGCCCCAGCATTTT.

This clonotype was seen a handful of times. The chain couples TRBV20-1 to TRBJ1-2, with 7 bases fitting TRBD1. The CDR3 is made up of 11 amino acids. The germline gives CDR1 DFQATT, CDR2 SNEGSKA (reference sequence). Trimming cost V 6 bases and J 8 bases; bases outside gene matches: 6. CDR3 in DNA: TGCAGTGCGCCGACAGGGTGGGGCTACACCTTC. As protein: CSAPTGWGYTF.

This clonotype was detected only a few times. The chain recombines TRBV5-1 with TRBJ2-7, with TRBD1 as a possible D gene (5 bases). The CDR3 runs 17 residues. Trimming pared 0 bases from V and 3 bases from J, leaving 19 bases between. CDR1 and CDR2 from the germline V gene are SGHRS and YFSETQ. CDR3 region: CASSLGPTIAQGYEQYF. CDR3 nucleotide sequence: TGCGCCAGCAGCTTGGGGCCGACGATTGCCCAGGGCTACGAGCAGTACTTC.

This chain joins TRBV29-1 and TRBJ2-7, with 7 bases fitting TRBD2. The CDR3 has 14 amino acids. Germline trimming cut 6 bases from V and 2 bases from J; bases unmatched to any gene: 10. Germline assignment: CDR1 SQVTM and CDR2 ANQGSEA. DNA of the CDR3: TGCAGCGTCCGAACCTTAGCGGGTCCCTACGAGCAGTACTTC. It translates to CSVRTLAGPYEQYF.

This chain connects TRBV5-1 to TRBJ2-1, with D hard to call. CDR1 and CDR2 from the germline V gene are SGHRS and YFSETQ. The CDR3 contains 14 residues. V was shortened by 2 bases and J by 7 bases, with 13 bases between the two germline ends. Here the CDR3 reads CASSFFRIGNEQFF. DNA for the CDR3: TGCGCCAGCAGCTTCTTCAGGATTGGGAATGAGCAGTTCTTC.

This clonotype was seen more than once but under ten times. The rearrangement uses TRBV9 and TRBJ2-1; TRBD2 is a possible D gene (6 bases). V was shortened by 0 bases and J by 6 bases, with 28 bases between the two germline ends. Germline CDR1 and CDR2: SGDLS and YYNGEE. The CDR3 is 20 residues long. CDR3 residues: CASSVVVIRITPGGGNEQFF. The CDR3 DNA sequence: TGTGCCAGCAGCGTAGTAGTGATCCGGATTACTCCTGGGGGAGGCAATGAGCAGTTCTTC.

The table lists this clonotype with a few counts. This chain links TRBV6-1 with TRBJ2-5, with D possibly matching TRBD2 (7 bases). Trimming pared 3 bases from V and 5 bases from J, leaving 31 bases between. The CDR3 has 20 residues. Germline V CDR1 and CDR2: MNHNS, SASEGT. In DNA form, the CDR3 reads TGTGCCAGCAGTGAGTGGGGGGGGCGGACGGACTCCTTGAGAAGGGAGACCCAGTACTTC. As protein: CASSEWGGRTDSLRRETQYF.

V is TRBV20-1 and J is TRBJ1-3, with unresolved D. Trimming removed 1 base at V and 3 bases at J, with 13 bases between. CDR1 DFQATT and CDR2 SNEGSKA come from the germline V gene (reference sequence). CDR3 size: 15 residues. Here the CDR3 DNA reads TGCAGTGCTAGAGGGAGGAAAGAAGGTGGAAACACCATATATTTT. Translation: CSARGRKEGGNTIYF.

The chain employs TRBV3-1 and TRBJ2-5, with 7 nucleotides matching TRBD1. Trimming at V came to 10 bases and at J to 5 bases, leaving 4 bases not matched to a gene. This CDR3 comprises 11 residues. Germline V gene data show CDR1 as LGHDT and CDR2 as YNNKEL (reference sequence). CDR3 amino acids: CAIQGIETQYF. The CDR3 DNA is TGTGCCATACAGGGGATCGAGACCCAGTACTTC.

The rearrangement links TRBV7-9 to TRBJ2-3; D unresolved. Germline lookup yields CDR1 SEHNR and CDR2 FQNEAQ (reference sequence). V was pared by 8 bases and J by 5 bases, with 14 bases between. The CDR3 spans 13 residues. The CDR3 bases are TGTGCCAGCTCCCCCTCGTCCCGAGATACGCAGTATTTT. Encoded protein: CASSPSSRDTQYF.

This clonotype was recorded a few times. The CDR3 loop is CSAGGLQETQYF. The CDR3 DNA reads as TGCAGTGCTGGGGGACTTCAAGAGACCCAGTACTTC. The V gene is TRBV20-1, the J gene TRBJ2-5; TRBD2 is a possible D gene (6 bases). From germline, CDR1 is DFQATT and CDR2 SNEGSKA (reference sequence). Between the trimmed V and J ends, which lost 5 bases and 2 bases, there was a span of 9 bases. The CDR3 is 12 amino acids.

Only a few counts were recorded for this clonotype. The chain links TRBV7-9 to TRBJ2-3, with TRBD1 matching over 8 bases. Germline V lookup: CDR1 SEHNR, CDR2 FQNEAQ (reference sequence). The CDR3 sequence is 15 residues long. With 5 bases clipped from V and 6 bases from J, the junction kept 10 bases outside the gene matches. CDR3 residues: CASSREDRVADTQYF. The CDR3 nucleotides read TGTGCCAGCAGCAGAGAGGACAGGGTGGCGGATACGCAGTATTTT.

V usage is TRBV4-1 and J usage is TRBJ2-1; D perhaps matches TRBD2 (6 bases). Trimming shortened V by 1 base and J by 5 bases, and 12 bases separated the two germline ends. CDR1 is MGHRA, CDR2 YSYEKL, per germline. The CDR3 runs 15 residues. This chain's CDR3 is CASSQGRGGHNEQFF. The DNA of the CDR3 is TGCGCCAGCAGCCAAGGGCGGGGCGGTCACAATGAGCAGTTCTTC.

The genes are TRBV6-2 or TRBV6-3 and TRBJ2-7; unclear D gene. CDR1 is MNHEY, CDR2 SVGEGT, per germline. Trimming took 7 bases from V and 0 from J, leaving 22 bases between them. The CDR3 loop spans 17 amino acids. This CDR3 is CASIQARINVLSYEQYF. CDR3 DNA sequence: TGTGCCAGCATCCAGGCCAGGATCAACGTTCTCTCCTACGAGCAGTACTTC.